Each of the 32 T cell receptor beta chains below was sequenced from the same sample in a study of Graves' ophthalmopathy and Graves' hyperthyroidism. RNA transcripts were the template, and TCR beta CDR3 regions were amplified from them. HTBI-primed first-round RT-PCR preceded second-round multiplex PCR. TCRdb re-called the multiplex PCR reads through MiXCR, storing one row per CDR3 protein. The table has around 1,200,000 distinct CDR3 sequences, about 38% seen once; the top ten hold over 8.5%. The specimen sequenced was peripheral blood or thyroid tissue (not recorded which). The receptor source for this set is an adult man with Graves' hyperthyroidism.

In its sample, this clonotype was seen many times. The J gene is TRBJ1-1, the V gene TRBV20-1, with D uncertain. V lost 0 bases and J lost 9, with 20 bases in between. CDR3 length equals 15 residues. Germline loops: CDR1 DFQATT, CDR2 SNEGSKA (reference sequence). CDR3 bases: TGCAGTGCTAGAGATCCCGGATTTAGCCTCTACCAAGCTTTCTTT. Its protein is CSARDPGFSLYQAFF.

A note on this clonotype: One junction end disagrees with the germline gene, perhaps due to a read error. The rearrangement joins TRBV5-1 to TRBJ2-2, with D possibly called TRBD1 or TRBD2 (5 bases each). The CDR3 length is 12 residues. Germline V gene sequence: CDR1 SGHRS, CDR2 YFSETQ. The CDR3 loop reads CASSWGTGELSF. CDR3 nucleotides: TGCGCCAGCAGCTGGGGGACCGGGGAGCTGTCTTTT.

The rearrangement joins TRBV19 to TRBJ2-1; no reliable D call. The V and J ends lost 5 bases and 5 bases respectively, with 7 bases between them. CDR1 and CDR2 (germline): LNHDA, SQIVND (reference sequence). This CDR3 is built from 12 residues. The CDR3 nucleotides read TGTGCCAGTAGTGATCCACACAATGAGCAGTTCTTC. Translation: CASSDPHNEQFF.

A word on this clonotype: A much bigger clone sits one base away, suggesting this may be a read error. V and J are TRBV7-9 and TRBJ1-1; D call uncertain. The germline V gene encodes CDR1 SEHNR and CDR2 FQNEAQ (reference sequence). The CDR3 consists of 15 residues. With 4 bases removed from V and 3 bases from J, the gap between germline ends came to 15 bases. The CDR3 DNA reads TGTGCCAGCAGCTCCCATGACGGAAGGTACACTGAAGCTTTCTTT. This gives the protein CASSSHDGRYTEAFF.

To note about this clonotype: The junction does not match germline at one end; this may be a read error. V is TRBV14 and J is TRBJ1-2; unclear D gene. Germline V gives CDR1 SGHDN, CDR2 FVKESK. The CDR3 spans 14 residues. CDR3 coding DNA: TGTGCCAGCCGCCAAGGTGGACGGACCTATGGCTACACCTTC. Translation: CASRQGGRTYGYTF.

This rearrangement joins TRBV7-9 to TRBJ2-7; D remains unclear. The J call could be wrong; TRBJ1-1 is a better fit for the DNA end. Germline V gene sequence: CDR1 SEHNR, CDR2 FQNEAQ (reference sequence). This CDR3 region has 14 residues. The CDR3 loop is CASSPLGEALGAFF. The CDR3 nucleotides read TGTGCCAGCAGCCCCCTCGGGGAGGCTTTAGGAGCTTTCTTT.

This clonotype was observed many times. The chain combines TRBV9 with TRBJ1-6; no clear D. Germline V gene data show CDR1 as SGDLS and CDR2 as YYNGEE. The CDR3 runs to 13 residues. Trimming took 4 bases from V and 10 from J, leaving 12 bases between them. As DNA, the CDR3 is TGTGCCAGCAGCTTCTCCGAGTTATCACCCCTCCACTTT. Amino acids: CASSFSELSPLHF.

Ten or more counts support this clonotype. The V and J genes are TRBV4-3 and TRBJ1-5; D ambiguous. This CDR3 contains 14 residues. The germline V and J ends were trimmed by 0 bases and 1 base, with 4 bases remaining between them. Germline-derived CDR1 and CDR2 are LGHNA and YSLEER. Here the CDR3 reads CASSQDSSNQPQHF. DNA for the CDR3: TGCGCCAGCAGCCAAGACTCCAGCAATCAGCCCCAGCATTTT.

This clonotype has a handful of counts. The chain has TRBV5-6 and TRBJ1-2, with unresolved D. V shed 1 base and J shed 8 bases, with 21 bases lying between them. Germline CDR1 SGHDT, CDR2 YYEEEE. The CDR3 has 16 residues. DNA for the CDR3: TGTGCCAGCAGCTTGCTTGTCTTGGGAATGAAAGTCGGCTACACCTTC. This sequence encodes CASSLLVLGMKVGYTF.

This clonotype was observed a few times. The rearrangement joins TRBV14 to TRBJ2-7; 9 bases map to TRBD1. This CDR3 region has 13 residues. Germline-derived CDR1 and CDR2 are SGHDN and FVKESK. V shed 5 bases and J 10 bases; nucleotides not matched to a gene: 9. The CDR3 DNA is TGTGCCAGCAGCACCGGGACAGGGAGGACTCAGTACTTC. Residues: CASSTGTGRTQYF.

This clonotype has a count of ten or more. This chain links TRBV10-3 with TRBJ2-2; 8 bases fit TRBD1. Germline CDR1 reads ENHRY; CDR2 reads SYGVKD. This CDR3 contains 15 residues. Trimming at V came to 8 bases and at J to 2 bases, leaving 7 bases not matched to a gene. CDR3 sequence (DNA): TGTGCCATCGCGTCAGGGGGCCAAAACACCGGGGAGCTGTTTTTT. The encoded protein is CAIASGGQNTGELFF.

This clonotype appeared many times. V and J are TRBV12-3 or TRBV12-4 and TRBJ1-2; D perhaps matches TRBD1 (5 bases). Trimming removed 2 bases from V and 8 bases from J, with 12 bases in between. This CDR3 has 13 amino acids. CDR3 nucleotide sequence: TGTGCCAGCAGTTTAAGTGACAGCGTCGGCTACACCTTC. Amino acids: CASSLSDSVGYTF.

This clonotype was seen more than once but under ten times. V and J are TRBV6-5 and TRBJ1-5, with D perhaps matching TRBD1 (5 bases). This CDR3 region has 16 residues. In germline, CDR1 is MNHEY, CDR2 SVGAGI. V dropped 4 bases and J dropped 7 bases, with 20 bases sitting between them. In DNA form, the CDR3 reads TGTGCCAGCAGTTCTCTTGGACGGGAGGGGAAACAGCCCCAGCATTTT. It yields the protein CASSSLGREGKQPQHF.

This sequence joins TRBV7-9 and TRBJ1-2; 9 positions agree with TRBD1. This CDR3 has 13 residues. V was clipped by 6 bases and J by 12 bases; unmatched bases: 11. CDR1 and CDR2 (germline): SEHNR, FQNEAQ (reference sequence). The CDR3 region is CASSTTGGSGNTF. The CDR3 nucleotides read TGTGCCAGCAGTACCACAGGGGGCTCTGGAAACACCTTC.

This clonotype appeared a few times. The chain has TRBV14 and TRBJ2-2; D not resolved. The V gene's germline CDR1 is SGHDN and CDR2 FVKESK. V gave up 0 bases and J gave up 6 bases, with 14 bases separating them. The CDR3 totals 16 residues. The CDR3 sequence: CASSQDIPLTAGELFF. The CDR3 DNA sequence: TGTGCCAGCAGCCAAGATATTCCCCTAACCGCCGGGGAGCTGTTTTTT.

This clonotype was recorded many times. This chain uses TRBV11-2 with TRBJ2-7, with TRBD1 matching over 7 bases. Germline lookup yields CDR1 SGHAT and CDR2 FQNNGV. This CDR3 has 15 residues. Trimming cost V 4 bases and J 3 bases; bases outside gene matches: 9. The CDR3 sequence: CASSSIQGRSYEQYF. CDR3 nucleotide sequence: TGTGCCAGCAGCTCGATACAGGGGAGAAGCTACGAGCAGTACTTC.

The rearrangement links TRBV6-2 or TRBV6-3 to TRBJ2-7; D not resolved. V was cut by 5 bases and J by 2 bases, with 19 bases left in between. The CDR3 loop spans 16 amino acids. From germline, CDR1 is MNHEY and CDR2 SVGEGT. As DNA, the CDR3 is TGTGCCAGCAGTCCCCGAGGCGAAAAGGTACCCTACGAGCAGTACTTC. Its translation: CASSPRGEKVPYEQYF.

This clonotype was detected ten times or more. V gene TRBV7-9 combines with J gene TRBJ2-7; the D gene is possibly TRBD2 (5 bases). V shed 0 bases and J shed 3 bases, with 12 bases lying between them. The V gene's germline CDR1 is SEHNR and CDR2 FQNEAQ (reference sequence). The CDR3 has 15 residues. CDR3 loop: CASSLAAAERYEQYF. CDR3 bases: TGTGCCAGCAGCTTAGCAGCAGCGGAGCGCTACGAGCAGTACTTC. Full variable domain (missing parts from reference TRBV7-9 and TRBJ2-7): DTGVSQNPRHKITKRGQNVTFRCDPISEHNRLYWYRQTLGQGPEFLTYFQNEAQLEKSRLLSDRFSAERPKGSFSTLEIQRTEQGDSAMYLCASSLAAAERYEQYFGPGTRLTVT.

V usage is TRBV10-3 and J usage is TRBJ2-7, with unresolved D. Trimming took 3 bases from V and 4 from J, leaving 13 bases between them. The CDR3 loop spans 14 amino acids. The germline CDR1 and CDR2 sequences are ENHRY and SYGVKD. CDR3 DNA: TGTGCCATCAGTGATGAAGACACCCAATACGAGCAGTACTTC. Protein sequence: CAISDEDTQYEQYF.

The V call is TRBV2, the J call TRBJ2-6; D ambiguous. The CDR3 is made up of 12 amino acids. CDR1 is SNHLY, CDR2 FYNNEI, per germline. V shed 1 base and J shed 6 bases, with 1 base lying between them. This CDR3 is CASSEVANVLTF. Written as DNA, the CDR3 is TGTGCCAGCAGTGAAGTGGCCAACGTCCTGACTTTC.

This clonotype was seen only a few times. The chain recombines TRBV19 with TRBJ2-7; D unclear. The CDR3 runs 14 residues. V gave up 8 bases and J gave up 4 bases, with 18 bases separating them. CDR1 LNHDA and CDR2 SQIVND come from the germline V gene (reference sequence). The CDR3 DNA follows: TGTGCCAGTTCAGACAAGTCTGGCTTTTACGAGCAGTACTTC. Protein product: CASSDKSGFYEQYF.

Many counts were recorded for this clonotype. The chain carries TRBV5-1 and TRBJ2-6; 7 nucleotides line up with TRBD1. The CDR3 consists of 15 residues. From germline, CDR1 is SGHRS and CDR2 YFSETQ. The trim removed 5 bases at V and 3 bases at J, leaving 5 bases unmatched. The CDR3 DNA sequence: TGCGCCAGCAGGTTAGGGGGCAGTGGGGCCAACGTCCTGACTTTC. Its protein is CASRLGGSGANVLTF.

The chain carries TRBV7-2 and TRBJ1-3; D is unresolved. CDR3 size: 13 residues. V was cut by 5 bases and J by 0 bases, with 5 bases left in between. Germline CDR1 reads SGHTA; CDR2 reads FQGNSA. The CDR3 DNA reads as TGTGCCAGCAGCGATATCTCTGGAAACACCATATATTTT. Its translation: CASSDISGNTIYF. The variable domain in full, completed from reference TRBV7-2 and TRBJ1-3, reads GAGVSQSPSNKVTEKGKDVELRCDPISGHTALYWYRQSLGQGLEFLIYFQGNSAPDKSGLPSDRFSAERTGGSVSTLTIQRTQQEDSAVYLCASSDISGNTIYFGEGSWLTVV.

The chain couples TRBV7-2 to TRBJ1-2; weak D call: TRBD1 (6 bases). CDR1 and CDR2 from the germline V gene are SGHTA and FQGNSA. With 2 bases removed from V and 6 bases from J, the gap between germline ends came to 13 bases. The CDR3 runs to 14 residues. In DNA, the CDR3 is TGTGCCAGCAGCTTAATTGGACAGTACCATGGCTACACCTTC. Translating gives CASSLIGQYHGYTF.

There are a few counts of this clonotype. This chain joins TRBV4-2 and TRBJ1-1; TRBD1 matches 7 bases. The germline V gene has CDR1 LGHNA and CDR2 YNFKEQ. The trim removed 1 base at V and 0 bases at J, leaving 8 bases unmatched. This CDR3 region has 17 residues. The CDR3 region has the DNA TGTGCCAGCAGCCAAGGGGCGCCGGGACAGTTGAACACTGAAGCTTTCTTT. Its protein product is CASSQGAPGQLNTEAFF.

This clonotype appeared many times. V is TRBV10-2 and J is TRBJ1-6; a possible D gene is TRBD1 (6 bases). CDR1 and CDR2 from the germline V gene are WSHSY and SAAADI. Trimming took off 8 bases at V and 7 bases at J, with 15 bases between the two ends. The CDR3 has 14 amino acids. The CDR3 region has the DNA TGCGCCAGCCGCTCGGGGGGCGCCAATTCACCCCTCCACTTT. It yields the protein CASRSGGANSPLHF.

This clonotype was seen a few times. This sequence joins TRBV7-9 and TRBJ1-4; TRBD1 matches 8 bases. Germline V lookup: CDR1 SEHNR, CDR2 FQNEAQ (reference sequence). V trimming: 5 bases; J trimming: 7 bases; junction bases outside the gene matches: 12. The CDR3 consists of 16 residues. This CDR3 reads CASSPKTGVRVEKLFF. The CDR3 nucleotides read TGTGCCAGCAGCCCAAAGACAGGGGTACGGGTTGAAAAACTGTTTTTT.

The chain has TRBV5-1 and TRBJ2-7, with D possibly being TRBD2 (5 bases). There are 16 residues in the CDR3. The V and J ends lost 0 bases and 3 bases respectively, with 16 bases between them. Germline-derived CDR1 and CDR2 are SGHRS and YFSETQ. Written as DNA, the CDR3 is TGCGCCAGCAGCTTGGAACGGGCCGGACTTTTCTACGAGCAGTACTTC. Translation: CASSLERAGLFYEQYF.

This clonotype has ten or more counts. The chain has TRBV19 and TRBJ1-1; 8 bases line up with TRBD1. Trimming at V came to 9 bases and at J to 2 bases, leaving 14 bases not matched to a gene. Germline-derived CDR1 and CDR2 are LNHDA and SQIVND (reference sequence). The CDR3 totals 16 residues. The CDR3 bases are TGTGCCAGCGCTCTCCTGTCAGGACAGGGAAACACTGAAGCTTTCTTT. Amino acids: CASALLSGQGNTEAFF.

This clonotype was counted only a few times. The chain recombines TRBV6-5 with TRBJ2-7; maybe TRBD2 (6 bases). Germline CDR1 MNHEY, CDR2 SVGAGI. The CDR3 extends over 16 amino acids. Trimming shortened V by 11 bases and J by 1 base, and 24 bases separated the two germline ends. CDR3 sequence: CAASKATWGVSYEQYF. CDR3 DNA: TGTGCCGCCAGCAAGGCGACTTGGGGGGTTTCCTACGAGCAGTACTTC.

Only a few counts were recorded for this clonotype. The V and J genes are TRBV6-6 and TRBJ1-2; D possibly corresponds to TRBD1 (6 bases). This CDR3 has 14 residues. Trimming pared 8 bases from V and 4 bases from J, leaving 17 bases between. Germline V gene sequence: CDR1 MNHNY, CDR2 SVGAGI (reference sequence). In nucleotides, the CDR3 is TGTGCCAGCTTTTCCGGACAGATTAGCTATGGCTACACCTTC. This gives the protein CASFSGQISYGYTF.

The sample holds many counts of this clonotype. The J gene is TRBJ2-2, the V gene TRBV14, with 9 bases lining up with TRBD2. V lost 3 bases, J lost 7 bases, and 12 bases stayed unmatched. Germline assignment: CDR1 SGHDN and CDR2 FVKESK. CDR3 length equals 17 residues. The CDR3 loop reads CASSHPPGLATGGELFF. The CDR3 DNA follows: TGTGCCAGCAGCCATCCTCCGGGACTAGCAACTGGCGGGGAGCTGTTTTTT.